The T cell receptor (beta chain) under discussion was sequenced for a study of siplizumab effects on memory and regulatory T cells. Study-wide findings and caveats: Apparently more diverse than memory cells, naive T cells also seemed major alloresponse contributors.

This clone has only one observation. No antigen is known for it. The CDR3 loop spans 16 amino acids. V was pared by 0 bases and J by 9 bases, with 10 bases of the junction left unmatched. Germline V gives CDR1 ENHRY, CDR2 SYGVKD. Generated by immunoSEQ multiplex PCR, the TCRdb table keeps only in-frame clones and is missing some. The table lists about 100,000 clones, about nine tenths of them singletons. Sequences were obtained from CD4+ T cells sorted from blood. This chain uses TRBV10-3 with TRBJ1-2; TRBD1 matches at 10 bases. This clonotype was sampled from a human donor in good health. Written as DNA, the CDR3 is TGTGCCATCAGTGAGTCCGGGACAGGGGCACCACGAAGCTACACCTTC. Translating gives CAISESGTGAPRSYTF.